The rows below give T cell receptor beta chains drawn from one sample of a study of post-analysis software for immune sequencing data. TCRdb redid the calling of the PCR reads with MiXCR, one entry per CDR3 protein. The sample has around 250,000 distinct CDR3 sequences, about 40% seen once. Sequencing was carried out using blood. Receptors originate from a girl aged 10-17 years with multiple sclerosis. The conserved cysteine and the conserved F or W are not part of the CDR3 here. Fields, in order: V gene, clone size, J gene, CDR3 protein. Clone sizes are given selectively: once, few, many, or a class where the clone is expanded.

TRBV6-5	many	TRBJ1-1	ASRRQGGNTEAF
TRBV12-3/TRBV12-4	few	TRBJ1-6	ASSRRTDNSYNSPLH
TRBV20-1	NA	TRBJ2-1	SARLVNEQF
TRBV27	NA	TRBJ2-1	ASRGFPPSYNEQF
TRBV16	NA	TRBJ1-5	ASSQSILNGRGNPNQPQH
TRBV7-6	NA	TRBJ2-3	ASSLRRGTSTDTQY
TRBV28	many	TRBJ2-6	ASSSAYSSSGANVLT
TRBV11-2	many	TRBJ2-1	ASRPRSGRALPVEQF
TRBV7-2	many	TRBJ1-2	ASSLDTGYT
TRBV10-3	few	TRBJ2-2	AISESRGNTGELF
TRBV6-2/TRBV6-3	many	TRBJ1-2	ASRALGTANYGYT
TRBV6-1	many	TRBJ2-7	ASSEIWVGRTYEQY
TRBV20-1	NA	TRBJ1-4	SAFRATNEKLF
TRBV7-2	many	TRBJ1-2	ASSLAPVRLFHYGYT
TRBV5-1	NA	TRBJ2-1	ASRHASGRGNEQF
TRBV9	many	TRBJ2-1	ASSVSPLAGGYNEQF
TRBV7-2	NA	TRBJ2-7	ASCTDPHEQY
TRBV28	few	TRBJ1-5	ASTSTPTRGDSNQPQH
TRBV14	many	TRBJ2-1	ASSRGLGTSVRNEQF
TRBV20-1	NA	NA	SASGSGTKNIQY
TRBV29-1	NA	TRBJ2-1	SVEDGAYNEQF
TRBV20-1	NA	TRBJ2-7	SARDLVGLAGSSYEQY
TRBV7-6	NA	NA	ASSLSWEVTYEQY
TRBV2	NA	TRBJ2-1	ASSEASIRDEQF
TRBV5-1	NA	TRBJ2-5	ASGNGRETQY
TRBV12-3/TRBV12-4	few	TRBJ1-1	ASSFFRRVRIMNTEAF
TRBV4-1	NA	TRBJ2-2	ASSHGQGTGGLF
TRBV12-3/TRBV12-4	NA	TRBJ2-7	ASTQGEDTYEQY
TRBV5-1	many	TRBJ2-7	ASSLSAGSHEQY
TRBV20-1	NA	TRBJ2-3	STPTAWADTQY
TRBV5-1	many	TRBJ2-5	ASSPSDSQETQY
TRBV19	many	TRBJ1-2	ATRRGLGYGYT
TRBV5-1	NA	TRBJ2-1	ASSLIGQGYNEQF
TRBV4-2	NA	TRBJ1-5	ASSQELDFNQPQH
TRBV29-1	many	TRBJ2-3	SVGETGADTQY
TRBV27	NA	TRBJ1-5	ASSGQGGGQPQH
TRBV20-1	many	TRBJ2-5	SADSGTSGRFASETQY
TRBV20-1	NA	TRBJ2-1	SAREGSAYNEQF
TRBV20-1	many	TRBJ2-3	SARAGGATDTQY
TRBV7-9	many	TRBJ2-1	ASSLDRGGANEQF
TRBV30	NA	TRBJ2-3	AWVYSGSKDTQY
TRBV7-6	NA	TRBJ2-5	ASSRGTGGLETQY